Presented here are 26 T cell receptor beta chains from one specimen sequenced in a study of beta chain features in type 1 diabetes. Reverse transcribing all isolated RNA meant expressed TCRB transcripts were sequenced. The method was immunoSEQ multiplex PCR; TCRdb's version includes in-frame clones alone and lacks a portion of them. The sample consists of about 620,000 clones, 15% to 18% of them appearing once. Sequencing was done on a sample of naive CD4+ T cells from blood. All receptors come from a young man in good health.

This clone occurred a few times. The chain uses TRBV28 and TRBJ2-6, with TRBD1 matching over 7 bases. Per the germline V gene, CDR1 is MDHEN and CDR2 is SYDVKM. V lost 6 bases, J lost 4 bases, and 12 bases stayed unmatched. The CDR3 consists of 17 residues. CDR3 region: CASSKTGQDLGANVLTF. The CDR3 DNA follows: TGTGCCAGCAGCAAGACAGGGCAAGATCTCGGGGCCAACGTCCTGACTTTC.

The CDR3 loop is CASAATGQPGNTIYF. Here the CDR3 DNA reads TGTGCCAGCGCGGCGACAGGACAGCCTGGAAACACCATATATTTT. This rearrangement joins TRBV18 to TRBJ1-3; possibly TRBD1 for D (6 bases). Germline V gene sequence: CDR1 KGHSH, CDR2 LQKENI. V lost 8 bases, J lost 2 bases, and 16 bases lay in between. This CDR3 comprises 15 residues.

The chain has TRBV7-6 and TRBJ1-4; TRBD1 matches 10 bases. The germline gives CDR1 SGHVS, CDR2 FNYEAQ. With 5 bases clipped from V and 7 bases from J, the junction kept 13 bases outside the gene matches. The CDR3 sequence is 17 residues long. CDR3 sequence: CASSLPGQGIYAEKLFF. The CDR3 DNA sequence: TGTGCCAGCAGCCTACCGGGACAGGGGATTTATGCTGAAAAACTGTTTTTT.

This clone was seen a few times. The V call is TRBV6-6, the J call TRBJ2-7; either TRBD1 or TRBD2 may supply D (5 bases each). V lost 5 bases, J lost 0 bases, and 11 bases lay in between. Germline CDR1 is MNHNY and CDR2 is SVGAGI (reference sequence). The CDR3 has 14 residues. CDR3 residues: CASSRDGVSYEQYF. The CDR3 coding sequence is TGTGCCAGCAGTAGGGACGGAGTCTCCTACGAGCAGTACTTC.

The chain uses TRBV7-2 and TRBJ2-7; D gene ambiguous. The CDR3 has 11 residues. In germline, CDR1 is SGHTA, CDR2 FQGNSA. The ends were cut back, 1 base at V and 3 bases at J, with 1 base in the middle. For the CDR3, the DNA is TGTGCCAGCAGCTTAGACTACGAGCAGTACTTC. Its protein product is CASSLDYEQYF.

The chain employs TRBV27 and TRBJ1-5; 7 bases match TRBD1. This CDR3 has 18 residues. Germline-derived CDR1 and CDR2 are MNHEY and SMNVEV (reference sequence). The trim removed 4 bases at V and 0 bases at J, leaving 12 bases unmatched. The CDR3 spells CASSSIGTVLYSNQPQHF. The DNA of the CDR3 is TGTGCCAGCAGTTCGATCGGGACAGTCCTTTATAGCAATCAGCCCCAGCATTTT.

This clone was seen a handful of times. The chain employs TRBV6-1 and TRBJ2-7; 7 bases are a match to TRBD1. Germline V CDR1 and CDR2: MNHNS, SASEGT. The trim removed 6 bases at V and 2 bases at J, leaving 4 bases unmatched. This CDR3 spans 13 amino acids. CDR3 nucleotide sequence: TGTGCCAGCAGGACAGGGAATACCTACGAGCAGTACTTC. Protein product: CASRTGNTYEQYF.

The chain couples TRBV4-3 to TRBJ1-2; 7 bases map to TRBD1. CDR1 is LGHNA and CDR2 is YSLEER in the germline V gene. The V segment lost 7 bases and the J segment 0 bases; nucleotides outside the gene matches: 8. CDR3 size: 15 residues. The CDR3 here is CASNDRAQANYGYTF. The DNA for the CDR3 is TGCGCCAGCAACGACAGGGCCCAAGCTAACTATGGCTACACCTTC.

This clone was seen only a few times. At the DNA level, this CDR3 is encoded by other sequences in the same sample as well. The chain employs TRBV9 and TRBJ2-5; D gene uncertain. V gave up 0 bases and J gave up 4 bases, with 4 bases separating them. The CDR3 has 12 residues. CDR1 SGDLS and CDR2 YYNGEE come from the germline V gene. CDR3 protein: CASSVVGETQYF. The DNA of the CDR3 is TGTGCCAGCAGCGTAGTGGGAGAGACCCAGTACTTC.

This chain uses TRBV28 with TRBJ2-3, with 11 bases aligning to TRBD2. J gave up 3 bases and V 3 bases, and 8 bases lay outside the gene matches. The CDR3 has 17 residues. The germline gives CDR1 MDHEN, CDR2 SYDVKM. The CDR3 DNA follows: TGTGCCAGCAGTTTGGGGCTAGCGGGGGGTCAAACAGATACGCAGTATTTT. It yields the protein CASSLGLAGGQTDTQYF.

This clone was detected only a few times. This chain joins TRBV5-6 and TRBJ1-5; a weak D match, TRBD1 (5 bases). V dropped 3 bases and J dropped 6 bases, with 10 bases sitting between them. The germline gives CDR1 SGHDT, CDR2 YYEEEE. This CDR3 is built from 13 residues. CDR3 bases: TGTGCCAGCAGCTCCCCGGGGGGTCAGCCCCAGCATTTT. It codes for CASSSPGGQPQHF.

This sequence joins TRBV12-5 and TRBJ2-2; 9 nucleotides align to TRBD1. V dropped 3 bases and J dropped 2; count of bases not matched to a gene: 4. The CDR3 length is 16 residues. Germline CDR1 LGHNT, CDR2 FRNRAP. The CDR3 bases are TGTGCTAGTGGTTTCCGGGGACAGGGAAACACCGGGGAGCTGTTTTTT. Its translation: CASGFRGQGNTGELFF.

There are a few counts of this clone. V usage is TRBV5-5 and J usage is TRBJ1-2; TRBD1 matches 10 bases. The CDR3 runs to 15 residues. Germline V lookup: CDR1 SGHKS, CDR2 YYEKEE (reference sequence). V lost 3 bases, J lost 4 bases, and 6 bases stayed unmatched. CDR3 region: CASSYDRGLGYGYTF. The CDR3 DNA follows: TGTGCCAGCAGCTACGACAGGGGGCTCGGCTATGGCTACACCTTC.

In this sample, this clone turned up a few times. CDR3 protein: CASSLARGSRETQYF. The CDR3, as DNA: TGTGCCAGCAGCTTAGCGCGGGGGTCTCGGGAGACCCAGTACTTC. V and J are TRBV7-9 and TRBJ2-5; 7 bases align to TRBD2. CDR3 size: 15 residues. V lost 0 bases, J lost 5 bases, and 6 bases stayed unmatched. CDR1 and CDR2 (germline): SEHNR, FQNEAQ (reference sequence).

In its sample, this clone was seen a few times. The J gene is TRBJ2-5, the V gene TRBV28, with no clear D. Trimming took 2 bases from V and 1 from J, leaving 14 bases between them. The CDR3 spans 16 residues. The germline gives CDR1 MDHEN, CDR2 SYDVKM. The CDR3 DNA is TGTGCCAGCAGTTTACGGTTGAGGTCAATCCAAGAGACCCAGTACTTC. Encoded protein: CASSLRLRSIQETQYF.

The CDR3, as DNA: TGCGCCAGCAGCTTGAGACCGGGCGAGCAGTACTTC. Translated: CASSLRPGEQYF. The V gene is TRBV5-1, the J gene TRBJ2-7; no firm D call. Deletions cut 1 base from V and 6 bases from J, with 8 bases between. Per germline, CDR1 SGHRS and CDR2 YFSETQ. CDR3 length: 12 amino acids.

The V gene is TRBV19, the J gene TRBJ1-1, with D maybe TRBD1 (5 bases). Trimming cost V 5 bases and J 1 base, with 11 bases left between them. CDR3 length: 14 residues. Germline V lookup: CDR1 LNHDA, CDR2 SQIVND (reference sequence). In DNA form, the CDR3 reads TGTGCCAGTAGTGCCCGGGACCCGAACACTGAAGCTTTCTTT. It codes for CASSARDPNTEAFF. Full variable domain (rest looked up from reference TRBV19 and TRBJ1-1): DGGITQSPKYLFRKEGQNVTLSCEQNLNHDAMYWYRQDPGQGLRLIYYSQIVNDFQKGDIAEGYSVSREKKESFPLTVTSAQKNPTAFYLCASSARDPNTEAFFGQGTRLTVV.

The chain recombines TRBV5-4 with TRBJ2-5, with 9 nucleotides matching TRBD2. CDR1 is SGHNT, CDR2 YYREEE, per germline (reference sequence). The V segment lost 8 bases and the J segment 4 bases; nucleotides outside the gene matches: 6. The CDR3 totals 13 residues. The CDR3 nucleotides are TGTGCCAGGAGCGGGGGGTTAGGAGAGACCCAGTACTTC. This encodes CARSGGLGETQYF.

This clone was seen only a few times. This rearrangement joins TRBV11-2 to TRBJ1-1; a possible D gene is TRBD1 (6 bases). Germline loops: CDR1 SGHAT, CDR2 FQNNGV. V was clipped by 2 bases and J by 6 bases, with 16 bases between them. The CDR3 has 15 amino acids. Here the CDR3 DNA reads TGTGCCAGCAGCTTATTGACAGGTGCGAGCGCTGAAGCTTTCTTT. It codes for CASSLLTGASAEAFF.

This rearrangement joins TRBV6-1 to TRBJ2-5, with 7 nucleotides matching TRBD2. CDR1 is MNHNS and CDR2 is SASEGT in the germline V gene. Trimming took 4 bases from V and 0 from J; bases not matched to a gene: 5. This CDR3 spans 15 amino acids. The CDR3 protein is CASSAGTTNQETQYF. The CDR3 nucleotides are TGTGCCAGCAGTGCCGGGACTACCAACCAAGAGACCCAGTACTTC.

This clone turned up a few times. This chain connects TRBV6-1 to TRBJ1-5; D not resolved. The CDR3 has 15 residues. CDR1 is MNHNS, CDR2 SASEGT, per germline. The V end was cut by 3 bases, the J end by 2 bases, with 11 bases between. The CDR3 here is CASSEGSLGNQPQHF. In nucleotides, the CDR3 is TGTGCCAGCAGTGAGGGTAGCTTGGGCAATCAGCCCCAGCATTTT.

In its sample, this clone was seen a few times. V is TRBV30 and J is TRBJ2-1; D perhaps matches TRBD1 (5 bases). V was pared by 3 bases and J by 3 bases, with 15 bases between. The CDR3 length is 15 residues. The V gene's germline CDR1 is GTSNPN and CDR2 SVGIG (reference sequence). The CDR3 DNA follows: TGTGCCTGGAGCGCCCCGACAGATAACTACAATGAGCAGTTCTTC. Protein: CAWSAPTDNYNEQFF.

The chain links TRBV11-2 to TRBJ1-2; 10 nucleotides agree with TRBD1. The trim removed 3 bases at V and 2 bases at J, leaving 3 bases unmatched. Germline CDR1 and CDR2: SGHAT and FQNNGV. This CDR3 is built from 15 residues. The DNA for the CDR3 is TGTGCCAGCAGCTTTACGGGACAGGGGAACTATGGCTACACCTTC. Translating gives CASSFTGQGNYGYTF.

The chain is built from TRBV7-3 and TRBJ1-1; 8 bases fit TRBD1. Germline V CDR1 and CDR2: SGHTA, FQGTGA. There are 14 residues in the CDR3. Trimming at V came to 5 bases and at J to 0 bases, leaving 2 bases not matched to a gene. CDR3 sequence (DNA): TGTGCCAGCAGCACGACAGGGGTGAACACTGAAGCTTTCTTT. The encoded protein is CASSTTGVNTEAFF.

The chain is built from TRBV19 and TRBJ2-7; D is perhaps TRBD2 (6 bases). This CDR3 is built from 15 residues. Per germline, CDR1 LNHDA and CDR2 SQIVND (reference sequence). The ends were cut back, 3 bases at V and 3 bases at J, with 15 bases in the middle. The CDR3 DNA sequence: TGTGCCAGTAGTATCTCCCGGGTCGGGAGCTACGAGCAGTACTTC. Protein product: CASSISRVGSYEQYF.

V usage is TRBV28 and J usage is TRBJ2-1, with D perhaps TRBD1 (6 bases). Trimming took 7 bases from V and 2 from J, leaving 15 bases between them. Germline V CDR1 and CDR2: MDHEN, SYDVKM. The CDR3 consists of 15 residues. As DNA, the CDR3 is TGTGCCAGCAACCCCTTGGGGGCCACCTACAATGAGCAGTTCTTC. Protein product: CASNPLGATYNEQFF.